This TCR beta chain was captured in a study of response to subunit inactivated influenza vaccine. Trimming at V came to 3 bases and at J to 1 base, leaving 1 base not matched to a gene. Germline loops: CDR1 SGHAT, CDR2 FQNNGV. The CDR3 covers 14 residues. TCRdb fed the RT-PCR reads into MiXCR, producing one record per CDR3 protein. The table records about 650,000 distinct CDR3 sequences, around a sixth of them present only once. This clonotype was recorded a few times. This receptor was obtained from a man between 45 and 60 years old who received an inactivated influenza vaccine. This sequence joins TRBV11-2 and TRBJ2-5; 8 bases align to TRBD2. The sequencing here drew on PBMCs from blood, taken less than 13 days after vaccination. The CDR3 spells CASSFGTSQETQYF. The CDR3 coding sequence is TGTGCCAGCAGCTTTGGGACTAGCCAAGAGACCCAGTACTTC.